This TCR beta chain was documented in a study of T cell responses to AZD1222 COVID-19 vaccine. Here immunoSEQ multiplex PCR was the method, and the copy in TCRdb shows in-frame clones only, minus some. The table has 90,000 to 100,000 clones, roughly nine tenths seen once; the top ten hold roughly 4%. The CDR3 is made up of 11 amino acids. Trimming stripped 8 bases from V and 11 bases from J, with 15 bases between. Germline CDR1 reads ENHRY; CDR2 reads SYGVKD. The rearrangement uses TRBV10-3 and TRBJ1-1, with D possibly matching TRBD1 (5 bases). The sequencing here drew on peripheral blood, taken on day 0 of AZD1222 vaccination. The sequence was obtained from an adult in good health. The CDR3 region is CAIGARPAAFF. CDR3 DNA sequence: TGTGCCATCGGGGCCAGGCCGGCGGCTTTCTTT.